This T cell receptor (beta chain) is drawn from a study of cytomegalovirus exposure and HLA in healthy donors. Turning to this clone: Its target is not known.

Study findings and constraints: An ancestry cluster, one associated with Asian ancestry, reportedly showed fewer N-insertions than the approximately 660-donor mean in a later analysis.

The germline gives CDR1 SGHVS, CDR2 FQNEAQ. J was trimmed by 7 bases and V by 3 bases; bases with no gene match: 8. This CDR3 has 14 amino acids. Vbeta (60) and Jbeta (13) primers were used in the PCR. The data were produced by immunoSEQ multiplex PCR, yet TCRdb's version contains in-frame clones alone and is incomplete. The sample holds about 69,000 clones, roughly 74% seen once. This receptor was identified in a woman aged 30 to 39 in good health and CMV-seropositive. Sequenced material: PBMCs. This rearrangement joins TRBV7-8 to TRBJ2-7; 8 bases fit TRBD1. The CDR3 reads CASSLLQGAGEQYF. CDR3 in DNA: TGTGCCAGCAGCTTGCTCCAGGGGGCGGGGGAGCAGTACTTC.